A selection of T cell receptor beta chains follows, all from one sample in a study of T cell responses to AZD1222 COVID-19 vaccine. Method: immunoSEQ multiplex PCR; TCRdb's copy keeps in-frame clones and lacks some. Among roughly 85,000 clones listed, 85% to 90% were seen once. Sequencing used peripheral blood, obtained on day 0 of AZD1222 vaccination. All receptors come from an adult in good health. Each CDR3 is given with its conserved first and last residue. Each record gives: V gene, D gene, J gene, CDR3 length, clone size, CDR3 protein, CDR3 DNA. The D gene is left open where the match is weak. Some rows have no size entry. The others give once, few or many, or a class for an expanded clone.

v_gene: TRBV7-8
d_gene: .
j_gene: TRBJ2-5
len: 12
abundance: .
CDR3aa: CASSLLLETQYF
CDR3nt: TGTGCCAGCAGCCTATTACTTGAGACCCAGTACTTC

v_gene: TRBV6-6
d_gene: .
j_gene: TRBJ1-5
len: 18
abundance: once
CDR3aa: CASSRKAGAENLNQPQHF
CDR3nt: TGTGCCAGCAGCCGAAAGGCAGGGGCGGAAAACTTAAATCAGCCCCAGCATTTT

v_gene: TRBV5-1
d_gene: TRBD1
j_gene: TRBJ1-3
len: 16
abundance: .
CDR3aa: CASSEGQGASGNTIYF
CDR3nt: TGCGCCAGCAGCGAAGGACAGGGCGCCTCTGGAAACACCATATATTTT

v_gene: TRBV24-1
d_gene: TRBD2
j_gene: TRBJ2-1
len: 17
abundance: once
CDR3aa: CATSGLAGTSGYNEQFF
CDR3nt: TGTGCCACCAGTGGCTTGGCCGGGACTAGCGGATACAATGAGCAGTTCTTC

v_gene: TRBV9
d_gene: TRBD1
j_gene: TRBJ1-6
len: 16
abundance: .
CDR3aa: CASSVTGTGWNSPLHF
CDR3nt: TGTGCCAGCAGCGTTACCGGGACAGGGTGGAACTCACCCCTCCACTTT

v_gene: TRBV7-3
d_gene: TRBD2
j_gene: TRBJ2-5
len: 12
abundance: .
CDR3aa: CASSLAGGPQYF
CDR3nt: TGTGCCAGCAGCTTAGCGGGAGGGCCCCAGTACTTC

v_gene: TRBV6-5
d_gene: TRBD1
j_gene: TRBJ1-6
len: 15
abundance: .
CDR3aa: CASSYRGQGTSPLHF
CDR3nt: TGTGCCAGCAGTTACCGCGGACAGGGGACTTCACCCCTCCACTTT

v_gene: TRBV6-5
d_gene: .
j_gene: TRBJ1-5
len: 14
abundance: .
CDR3aa: CASRGTVSNQPQHF
CDR3nt: TGTGCCAGCAGGGGAACGGTTAGCAATCAGCCCCAGCATTTT

v_gene: TRBV7-2
d_gene: TRBD2
j_gene: TRBJ2-1
len: 14
abundance: .
CDR3aa: CASSKTSGRVEQFF
CDR3nt: TGTGCCAGCAGCAAGACTAGCGGGAGGGTCGAGCAGTTCTTC

v_gene: TRBV3-1/TRBV3-2
d_gene: TRBD1
j_gene: TRBJ1-1
len: 15
abundance: .
CDR3aa: CASSPNRGQNTEAFF
CDR3nt: TGTGCCAGCAGCCCCAACAGGGGACAGAACACTGAAGCTTTCTTT

v_gene: TRBV14
d_gene: TRBD1
j_gene: TRBJ2-1
len: 16
abundance: .
CDR3aa: CASSPSLQGARNEQFF
CDR3nt: TGTGCCAGCAGCCCCTCATTACAGGGGGCGCGAAATGAGCAGTTCTTC

v_gene: TRBV5-1
d_gene: .
j_gene: TRBJ1-6
len: 15
abundance: few
CDR3aa: CASSLSQGPNSPLHF
CDR3nt: TGCGCCAGCAGCTTGAGCCAGGGGCCCAATTCACCCCTCCACTTT

v_gene: TRBV3-1/TRBV3-2
d_gene: TRBD1
j_gene: TRBJ2-2
len: 13
abundance: .
CDR3aa: CASTRGRTGELFF
CDR3nt: TGTGCCAGCACCAGGGGGCGGACCGGGGAGCTGTTTTTT

v_gene: TRBV9
d_gene: .
j_gene: TRBJ1-3
len: 15
abundance: .
CDR3aa: CASSPAPGPGNTIYF
CDR3nt: TGTGCCAGCAGCCCAGCCCCAGGGCCAGGAAACACCATATATTTT

v_gene: TRBV3-1/TRBV3-2
d_gene: TRBD1
j_gene: TRBJ2-7
len: 14
abundance: .
CDR3aa: CASSRGQGADEQYF
CDR3nt: TGTGCCAGCAGCCGAGGACAGGGGGCCGACGAGCAGTACTTC

v_gene: TRBV27
d_gene: .
j_gene: TRBJ1-1
len: 14
abundance: .
CDR3aa: CASSLGGANTEAFF
CDR3nt: TGTGCCAGCAGTTTAGGCGGGGCGAACACTGAAGCTTTCTTT

v_gene: TRBV28
d_gene: .
j_gene: TRBJ1-1
len: 13
abundance: .
CDR3aa: CASNQGRGSEAFF
CDR3nt: TGTGCCAGCAACCAGGGGAGGGGTTCTGAAGCTTTCTTT

v_gene: TRBV10-2
d_gene: TRBD2
j_gene: TRBJ2-5
len: 12
abundance: .
CDR3aa: CASSEPGGAQYF
CDR3nt: TGCGCCAGCAGTGAGCCTGGGGGGGCCCAGTACTTC

v_gene: TRBV30
d_gene: .
j_gene: TRBJ1-2
len: 12
abundance: .
CDR3aa: CAWSGGGYGYTF
CDR3nt: TGTGCCTGGAGTGGGGGTGGCTATGGCTACACCTTC

v_gene: TRBV7-6
d_gene: TRBD1
j_gene: TRBJ1-1
len: 16
abundance: .
CDR3aa: CASSPRTGPLGTEAFF
CDR3nt: TGTGCCAGCAGCCCCCGGACAGGGCCTCTGGGCACTGAAGCTTTCTTT

v_gene: TRBV2
d_gene: TRBD1
j_gene: TRBJ2-5
len: 16
abundance: .
CDR3aa: CASSETVGQGKETQYF
CDR3nt: TGTGCCAGCAGTGAAACGGTGGGACAGGGGAAAGAGACCCAGTACTTC

v_gene: TRBV15
d_gene: .
j_gene: TRBJ2-7
len: 14
abundance: .
CDR3aa: CATRGDVGAYEQYF
CDR3nt: TGTGCCACCAGAGGGGACGTAGGCGCCTACGAGCAGTACTTC

v_gene: TRBV2
d_gene: TRBD1
j_gene: TRBJ2-1
len: 16
abundance: .
CDR3aa: CASRTAGDRGGNEQFF
CDR3nt: TGTGCCAGCAGAACCGCTGGGGACAGGGGAGGGAATGAGCAGTTCTTC

v_gene: TRBV7-2
d_gene: TRBD2
j_gene: TRBJ2-7
len: 15
abundance: .
CDR3aa: CASSVGSGMGGEQYF
CDR3nt: TGTGCCAGCAGCGTCGGTAGCGGGATGGGAGGGGAGCAGTACTTC

v_gene: TRBV28
d_gene: TRBD2
j_gene: TRBJ2-7
len: 13
abundance: .
CDR3aa: CASRASGGGEQYF
CDR3nt: TGTGCCAGCAGGGCTAGCGGGGGGGGCGAGCAGTACTTC

v_gene: TRBV6-5
d_gene: TRBD1
j_gene: TRBJ1-2
len: 15
abundance: .
CDR3aa: CASRSPGQGAQGYTF
CDR3nt: TGTGCCAGCAGAAGCCCGGGACAGGGGGCACAGGGCTACACCTTC

v_gene: TRBV2
d_gene: .
j_gene: TRBJ1-1
len: 13
abundance: .
CDR3aa: CASSEGMNTEAFF
CDR3nt: TGTGCCAGCAGTGAAGGGATGAACACTGAAGCTTTCTTT

v_gene: TRBV6-4
d_gene: .
j_gene: TRBJ1-5
len: 14
abundance: once
CDR3aa: CASSEVAGNQPQHF
CDR3nt: TGTGCCAGCAGTGAAGTTGCGGGGAATCAGCCCCAGCATTTT

v_gene: TRBV14
d_gene: TRBD2
j_gene: TRBJ2-3
len: 17
abundance: .
CDR3aa: CASSQDLSSGRTDTQYF
CDR3nt: TGTGCCAGCAGCCAAGATCTTAGTAGCGGGAGAACAGATACGCAGTATTTT

v_gene: TRBV6-5
d_gene: TRBD1
j_gene: TRBJ1-4
len: 15
abundance: .
CDR3aa: CASSSWAGGTEKLFF
CDR3nt: TGTGCCAGCAGTTCGTGGGCAGGGGGTACTGAAAAACTGTTTTTT

v_gene: TRBV27
d_gene: TRBD1
j_gene: TRBJ1-2
len: 14
abundance: once
CDR3aa: CASSTRTGDYGYTF
CDR3nt: TGTGCCAGCAGTACCAGGACAGGGGACTATGGCTACACCTTC

v_gene: TRBV27
d_gene: .
j_gene: TRBJ2-1
len: 12
abundance: .
CDR3aa: CASSDEGIEQFF
CDR3nt: TGTGCCAGCAGCGATGAGGGAATTGAGCAGTTCTTC

v_gene: TRBV19
d_gene: .
j_gene: TRBJ1-2
len: 14
abundance: once
CDR3aa: CASTQGFPNYGYTF
CDR3nt: TGTGCCAGTACACAGGGATTTCCTAACTATGGCTACACCTTC

v_gene: TRBV19
d_gene: .
j_gene: TRBJ1-6
len: 16
abundance: once
CDR3aa: CASSDYVGNYNSPLHF
CDR3nt: TGTGCCAGTAGCGATTACGTCGGTAACTATAATTCACCCCTCCACTTT

v_gene: TRBV29-1
d_gene: .
j_gene: TRBJ1-2
len: 13
abundance: few
CDR3aa: CSVHDKANYGYTF
CDR3nt: TGCAGCGTCCACGACAAAGCTAACTATGGCTACACCTTC

v_gene: TRBV11-3
d_gene: .
j_gene: TRBJ2-7
len: 13
abundance: .
CDR3aa: CASSLYTHYEQYF
CDR3nt: TGTGCCAGCAGCTTGTACACCCACTACGAGCAGTACTTC

v_gene: TRBV3-1/TRBV3-2
d_gene: TRBD2
j_gene: TRBJ2-5
len: 15
abundance: .
CDR3aa: CASGPSGGHQETQYF
CDR3nt: TGTGCCAGCGGACCTAGCGGGGGACACCAAGAGACCCAGTACTTC

v_gene: TRBV13
d_gene: TRBD1
j_gene: TRBJ1-4
len: 17
abundance: .
CDR3aa: CASSFRQGRGTNEKLFF
CDR3nt: TGTGCCAGCAGCTTTCGACAGGGTCGAGGAACTAATGAAAAACTGTTTTTT

v_gene: TRBV19
d_gene: TRBD2
j_gene: TRBJ2-1
len: 19
abundance: .
CDR3aa: CASSRRLTGGESSYNEQFF
CDR3nt: TGTGCCAGTAGTAGGCGGCTTACGGGGGGGGAGAGCTCCTACAATGAGCAGTTCTTC

v_gene: TRBV28
d_gene: TRBD1
j_gene: TRBJ1-3
len: 16
abundance: .
CDR3aa: CASRLPGTGFRNTIYF
CDR3nt: TGTGCCAGCAGACTTCCCGGGACAGGGTTTAGAAACACCATATATTTT

v_gene: TRBV3-1/TRBV3-2
d_gene: TRBD2
j_gene: TRBJ2-1
len: 16
abundance: once
CDR3aa: CASSQDSSGNYNEQFF
CDR3nt: TGTGCCAGCAGCCAAGATTCTAGCGGGAACTACAATGAGCAGTTCTTC

v_gene: TRBV18
d_gene: TRBD1
j_gene: TRBJ2-3
len: 16
abundance: .
CDR3aa: CASSRGQGTSTDTQYF
CDR3nt: TGTGCCAGCTCACGGGGACAGGGGACTTCCACAGATACGCAGTATTTT

v_gene: TRBV3-1/TRBV3-2
d_gene: .
j_gene: TRBJ1-2
len: 12
abundance: .
CDR3aa: CASSQARIYYTF
CDR3nt: TGTGCCAGCAGCCAAGCTCGGATCTATTACACCTTC

v_gene: TRBV5-1
d_gene: TRBD2
j_gene: TRBJ2-1
len: 15
abundance: .
CDR3aa: CASSQLAGVDNEQFF
CDR3nt: TGCGCCAGCAGCCAACTAGCGGGAGTCGACAATGAGCAGTTCTTC

v_gene: TRBV3-1/TRBV3-2
d_gene: TRBD1
j_gene: TRBJ2-7
len: 17
abundance: .
CDR3aa: CASSRAKLRDSTYEQYF
CDR3nt: TGTGCCAGCAGCCGAGCCAAGCTCCGGGACAGCACCTACGAGCAGTACTTC

v_gene: TRBV5-8
d_gene: .
j_gene: TRBJ1-1
len: 15
abundance: few
CDR3aa: CASRSPRGEGAEAFF
CDR3nt: TGTGCCAGCAGATCTCCCAGGGGAGAGGGGGCTGAAGCTTTCTTT

v_gene: TRBV5-4
d_gene: TRBD2
j_gene: TRBJ2-1
len: 19
abundance: .
CDR3aa: CASSSPGLAGAVSYNEQFF
CDR3nt: TGTGCCAGCAGCTCGCCCGGACTAGCGGGAGCGGTGTCCTACAATGAGCAGTTCTTC